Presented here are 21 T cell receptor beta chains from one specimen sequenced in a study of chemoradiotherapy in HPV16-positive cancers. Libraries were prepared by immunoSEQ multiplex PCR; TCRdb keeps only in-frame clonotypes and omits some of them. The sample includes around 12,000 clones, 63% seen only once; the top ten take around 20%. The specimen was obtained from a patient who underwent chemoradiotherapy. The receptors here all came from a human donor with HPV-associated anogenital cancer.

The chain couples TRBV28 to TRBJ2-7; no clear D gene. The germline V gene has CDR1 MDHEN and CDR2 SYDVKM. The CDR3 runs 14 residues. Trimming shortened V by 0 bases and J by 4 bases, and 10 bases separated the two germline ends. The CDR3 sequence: CASSLWVMGYEQYF. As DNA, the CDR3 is TGTGCCAGCAGTTTATGGGTAATGGGTTACGAGCAGTACTTC.

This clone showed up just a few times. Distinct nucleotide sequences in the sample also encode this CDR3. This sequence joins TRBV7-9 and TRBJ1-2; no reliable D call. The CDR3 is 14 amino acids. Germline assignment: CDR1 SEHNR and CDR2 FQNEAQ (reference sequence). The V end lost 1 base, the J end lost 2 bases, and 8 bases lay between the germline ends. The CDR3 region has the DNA TGTGCCAGCAGCTTAGACCCGTCGAACTATGGCTACACCTTC. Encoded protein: CASSLDPSNYGYTF.

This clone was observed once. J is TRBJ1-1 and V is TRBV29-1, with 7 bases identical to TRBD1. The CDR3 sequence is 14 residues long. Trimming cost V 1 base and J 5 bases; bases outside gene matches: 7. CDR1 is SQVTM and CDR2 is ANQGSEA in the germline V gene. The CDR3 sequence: CSVEVAGGETEAFF. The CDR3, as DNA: TGCAGCGTTGAAGTGGCAGGGGGAGAGACTGAAGCTTTCTTT. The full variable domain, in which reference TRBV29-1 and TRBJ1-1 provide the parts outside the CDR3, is SAVISQKPSRDICQRGTSLTIQCQVDSQVTMMFWYRQQPGQSLTLIATANQGSEATYESGFVIDKFPISRPNLTFSTLTVSNMSPEDSSIYLCSVEVAGGETEAFFGQGTRLTVV.

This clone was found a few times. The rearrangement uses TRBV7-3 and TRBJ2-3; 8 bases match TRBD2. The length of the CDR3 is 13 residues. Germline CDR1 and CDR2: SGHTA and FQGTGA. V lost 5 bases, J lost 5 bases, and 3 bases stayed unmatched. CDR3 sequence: CASSALAGDTQYF. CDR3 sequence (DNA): TGTGCCAGCAGCGCTCTAGCGGGAGATACGCAGTATTTT.

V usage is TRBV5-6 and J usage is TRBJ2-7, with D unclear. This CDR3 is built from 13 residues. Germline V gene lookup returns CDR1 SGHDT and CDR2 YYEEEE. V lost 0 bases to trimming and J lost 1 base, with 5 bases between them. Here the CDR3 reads CASSLVGSYEQYF. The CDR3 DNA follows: TGTGCCAGCAGCTTGGTAGGATCCTACGAGCAGTACTTC.

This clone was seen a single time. CDR3 nucleotides: TGTGCCAGCAGTGGGGGGTACACTGAAGCTTTCTTT. Its translation: CASSGGYTEAFF. The genes are TRBV6-1 and TRBJ1-1, with D possibly being TRBD1 (5 bases). Trimming stripped 4 bases from V and 3 bases from J, with 6 bases between. The CDR3 is 12 amino acids. CDR1 and CDR2 from the germline V gene are MNHNS and SASEGT.

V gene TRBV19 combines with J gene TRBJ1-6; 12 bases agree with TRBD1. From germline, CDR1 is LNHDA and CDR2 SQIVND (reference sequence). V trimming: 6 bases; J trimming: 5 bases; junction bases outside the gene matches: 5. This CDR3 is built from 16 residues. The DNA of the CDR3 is TGTGCCAGTAGCAATGGGGACAGGGGGCATAATTCACCCCTCCACTTT. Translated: CASSNGDRGHNSPLHF.

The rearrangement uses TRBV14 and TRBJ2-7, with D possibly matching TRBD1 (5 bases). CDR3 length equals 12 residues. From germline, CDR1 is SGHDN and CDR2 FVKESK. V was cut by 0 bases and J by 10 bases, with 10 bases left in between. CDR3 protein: CASSQEQGIQYF. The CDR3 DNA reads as TGTGCCAGCAGCCAAGAGCAGGGAATTCAGTACTTC.

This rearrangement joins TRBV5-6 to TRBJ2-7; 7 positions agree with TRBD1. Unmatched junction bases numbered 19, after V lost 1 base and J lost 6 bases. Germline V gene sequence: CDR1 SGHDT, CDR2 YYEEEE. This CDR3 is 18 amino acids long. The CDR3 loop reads CASSLRFLRDSESGEQYF. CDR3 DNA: TGTGCCAGCAGCTTGCGTTTTTTAAGGGACAGCGAATCGGGCGAGCAGTACTTC. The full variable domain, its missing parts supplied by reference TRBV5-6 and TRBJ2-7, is DAGVTQSPTHLIKTRGQQVTLRCSPKSGHDTVSWYQQALGQGPQFIFQYYEEEERQRGNFPDRFSGHQFPNYSSELNVNALLLGDSALYLCASSLRFLRDSESGEQYFGPGTRLTVT.

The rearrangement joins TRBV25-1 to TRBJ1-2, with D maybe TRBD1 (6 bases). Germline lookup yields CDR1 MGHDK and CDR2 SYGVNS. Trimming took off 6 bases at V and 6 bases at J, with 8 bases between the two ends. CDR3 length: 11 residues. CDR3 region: CASSGGHGYTF. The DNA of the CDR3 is TGTGCCAGCAGCGGGGGGCATGGCTACACCTTC.

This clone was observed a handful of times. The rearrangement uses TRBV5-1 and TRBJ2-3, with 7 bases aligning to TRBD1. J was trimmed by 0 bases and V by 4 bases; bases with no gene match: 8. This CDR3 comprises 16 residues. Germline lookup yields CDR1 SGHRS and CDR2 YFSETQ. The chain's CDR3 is CASSPPTGKSTDTQYF. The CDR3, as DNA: TGCGCCAGCAGCCCGCCGACAGGGAAGAGCACAGATACGCAGTATTTT.

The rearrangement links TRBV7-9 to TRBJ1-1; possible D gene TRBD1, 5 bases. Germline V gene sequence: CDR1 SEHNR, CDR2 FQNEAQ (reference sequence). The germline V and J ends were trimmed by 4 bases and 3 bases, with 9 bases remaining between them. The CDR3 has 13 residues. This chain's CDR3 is CASSSTAHTEAFF. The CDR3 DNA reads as TGTGCCAGCAGCTCGACAGCTCACACTGAAGCTTTCTTT.

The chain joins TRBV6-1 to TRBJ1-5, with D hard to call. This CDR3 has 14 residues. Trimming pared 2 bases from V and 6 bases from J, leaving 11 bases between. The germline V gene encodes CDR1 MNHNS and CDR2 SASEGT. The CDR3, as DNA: TGTGCCAGCAGTGAATCCGGGCCGGGTCAGCCCCAGCATTTT. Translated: CASSESGPGQPQHF.

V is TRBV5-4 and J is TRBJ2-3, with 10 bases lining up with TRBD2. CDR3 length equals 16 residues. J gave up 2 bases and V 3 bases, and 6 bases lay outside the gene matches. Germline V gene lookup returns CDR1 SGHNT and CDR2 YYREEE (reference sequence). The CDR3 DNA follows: TGTGCCAGCAGCTCGGCTAGCGGGGGTGTCACAGATACGCAGTATTTT. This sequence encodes CASSSASGGVTDTQYF. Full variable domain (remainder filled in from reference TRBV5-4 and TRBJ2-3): ETGVTQSPTHLIKTRGQQVTLRCSSQSGHNTVSWYQQALGQGPQFIFQYYREEENGRGNFPPRFSGLQFPNYSSELNVNALELDDSALYLCASSSASGGVTDTQYFGPGTRLTVL.

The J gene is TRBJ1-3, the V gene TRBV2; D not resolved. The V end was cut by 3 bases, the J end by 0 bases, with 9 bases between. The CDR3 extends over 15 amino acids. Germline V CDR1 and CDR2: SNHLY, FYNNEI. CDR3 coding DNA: TGTGCCAGCAGTGAGGAAGTGATCTCTGGAAACACCATATATTTT. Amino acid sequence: CASSEEVISGNTIYF.

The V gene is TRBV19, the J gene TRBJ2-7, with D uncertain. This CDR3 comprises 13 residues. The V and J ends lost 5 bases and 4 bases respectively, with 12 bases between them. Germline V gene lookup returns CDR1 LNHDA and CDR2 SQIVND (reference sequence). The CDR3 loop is CASSGVSPYEQYF. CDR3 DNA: TGTGCCAGTAGTGGAGTCAGCCCATACGAGCAGTACTTC.

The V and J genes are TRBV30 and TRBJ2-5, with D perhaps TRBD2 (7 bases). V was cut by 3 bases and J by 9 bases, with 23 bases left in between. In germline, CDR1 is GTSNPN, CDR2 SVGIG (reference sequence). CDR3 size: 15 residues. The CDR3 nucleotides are TGTGCCTGGAGCCTCGGCGGGGGCCCCAAGACGGCCCAGTACTTC. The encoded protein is CAWSLGGGPKTAQYF.

The CDR3 spells CASSFGGGEGYTF. The CDR3 DNA follows: TGTGCCAGCAGCTTTGGGGGGGGAGAGGGCTACACCTTC. This rearrangement joins TRBV7-2 to TRBJ1-2, with D possibly TRBD1 on 5 matching bases. The germline gives CDR1 SGHTA, CDR2 FQGNSA. The ends were cut back, 3 bases at V and 8 bases at J, with 13 bases in the middle. The CDR3 length is 13 residues.

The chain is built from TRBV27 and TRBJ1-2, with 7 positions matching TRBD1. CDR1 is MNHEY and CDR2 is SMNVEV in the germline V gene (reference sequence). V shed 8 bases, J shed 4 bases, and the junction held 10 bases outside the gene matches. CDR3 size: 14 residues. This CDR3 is CASGGRGPGYGYTF. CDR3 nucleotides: TGTGCCAGCGGTGGTAGGGGGCCGGGCTATGGCTACACCTTC.

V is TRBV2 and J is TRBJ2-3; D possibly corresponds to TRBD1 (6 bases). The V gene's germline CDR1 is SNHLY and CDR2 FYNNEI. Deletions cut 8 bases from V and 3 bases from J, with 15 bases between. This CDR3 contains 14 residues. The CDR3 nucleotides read TGTGCCAGCCGACTCTCAGGGGTAACAGATACGCAGTATTTT. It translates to CASRLSGVTDTQYF.

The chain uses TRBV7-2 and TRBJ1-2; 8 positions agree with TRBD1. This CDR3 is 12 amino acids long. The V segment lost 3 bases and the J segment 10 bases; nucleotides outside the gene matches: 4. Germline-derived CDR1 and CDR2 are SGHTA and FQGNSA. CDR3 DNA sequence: TGTGCCAGCAGCTTGGTCCAGGGGGCCTACACCTTC. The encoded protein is CASSLVQGAYTF.